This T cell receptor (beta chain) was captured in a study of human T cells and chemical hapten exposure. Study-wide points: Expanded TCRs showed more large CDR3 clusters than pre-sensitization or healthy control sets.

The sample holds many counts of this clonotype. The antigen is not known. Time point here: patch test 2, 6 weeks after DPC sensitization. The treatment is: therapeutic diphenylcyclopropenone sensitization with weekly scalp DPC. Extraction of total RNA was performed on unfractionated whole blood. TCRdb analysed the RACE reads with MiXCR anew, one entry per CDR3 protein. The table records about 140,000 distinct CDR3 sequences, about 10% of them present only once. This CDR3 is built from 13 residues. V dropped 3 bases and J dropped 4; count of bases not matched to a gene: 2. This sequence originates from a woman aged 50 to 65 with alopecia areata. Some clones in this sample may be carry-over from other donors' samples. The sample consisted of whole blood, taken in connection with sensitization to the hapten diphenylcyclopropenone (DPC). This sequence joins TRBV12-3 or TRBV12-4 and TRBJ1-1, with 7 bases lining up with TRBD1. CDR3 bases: TGTGCCAGCAGTTTCCAGGGGGTCACTGAAGCTTTCTTT. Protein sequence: CASSFQGVTEAFF.